The clone carrying this T cell receptor beta chain has just one count. The antigen is undetermined. This record belongs to a study of T cells in localized non-small cell lung cancer. General study results and limits: Adjacent lung held a median around 60 of the top 100 tumor clones.

Germline CDR1 reads LNHDA; CDR2 reads SQIVND (reference sequence). V lost 4 bases, J lost 5 bases, and 7 bases stayed unmatched. CDR3 length: 14 residues. Profiled with immunoSEQ multiplex PCR; TCRdb holds only in-frame clones, not every one. The repertoire holds about 25,000 clones, with roughly 90% as singletons. The sequenced sample was peripheral blood, obtained before any cancer treatment. The TCR comes from a man aged 40 to 75 with stage III squamous cell lung carcinoma. J is TRBJ2-7 and V is TRBV19; 8 bases fit TRBD1. The CDR3 sequence is CASSTSGQANEQYF. CDR3 sequence (DNA): TGTGCCAGTAGTACCTCGGGACAGGCCAACGAGCAGTACTTC.